This T cell receptor (beta chain) comes out of a study of T cell responses to AZD1222 COVID-19 vaccine. Study results and caveats: Along spike, vaccine-associated CD4 TCRs were found throughout, with dominance at 160-218 and 743-854. In a largely white British group with more females than males, clonal diversity was possibly underestimated.

This clone was recorded a few times. The target antigen is unknown. CDR3 size: 12 residues. Germline CDR1 is LNHDA and CDR2 is SQIVND (reference sequence). Deletions cut 4 bases from V and 8 bases from J, with 11 bases between. Some clones are missing from TCRdb's copy, which holds only in-frame ones; the method was immunoSEQ multiplex PCR. The sample has some 170,000 clones; about 90% are singletons. The chain carries TRBV19 and TRBJ1-2; no clear D gene. Sequenced here: peripheral blood, sampled 28 days after the second dose of the MenACWY control vaccine. The receptor was isolated from an adult who received the MenACWY meningococcal vaccine as a control. The DNA for the CDR3 is TGTGCCAGTAGTACGAAAAAAAGGGGCTACACCTTC. Encoded protein: CASSTKKRGYTF.